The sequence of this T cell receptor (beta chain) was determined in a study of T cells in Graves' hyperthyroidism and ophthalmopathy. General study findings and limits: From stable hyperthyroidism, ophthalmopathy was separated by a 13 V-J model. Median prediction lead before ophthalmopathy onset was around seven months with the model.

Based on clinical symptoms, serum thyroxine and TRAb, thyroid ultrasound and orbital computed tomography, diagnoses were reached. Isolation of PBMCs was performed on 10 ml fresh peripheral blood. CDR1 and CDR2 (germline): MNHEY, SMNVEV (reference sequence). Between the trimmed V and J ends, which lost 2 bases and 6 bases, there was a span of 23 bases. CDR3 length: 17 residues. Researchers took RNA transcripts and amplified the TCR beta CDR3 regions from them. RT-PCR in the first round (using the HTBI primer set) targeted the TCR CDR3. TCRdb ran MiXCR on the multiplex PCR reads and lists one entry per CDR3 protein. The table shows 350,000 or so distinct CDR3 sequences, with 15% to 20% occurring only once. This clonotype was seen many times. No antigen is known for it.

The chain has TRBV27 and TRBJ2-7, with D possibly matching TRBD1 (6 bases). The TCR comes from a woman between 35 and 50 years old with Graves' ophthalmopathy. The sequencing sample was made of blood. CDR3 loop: CASSLTGRPPSTSEQYF. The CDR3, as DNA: TGTGCCAGCAGTTTAACAGGGCGTCCACCTTCGACCTCCGAGCAGTACTTC.